This T cell receptor (beta chain) derives from a study of shared clonotypes between healthy human individuals. The CDR3 spans 15 residues. With 5 bases removed from V and 0 bases from J, the gap between germline ends came to 12 bases. CDR1 is SGDLS and CDR2 is YYNGEE in the germline V gene. Notes on the study in general: The authors sampled blood alone, and tissue repertoires likely differ. Shared clonotypes: about 5% naive CD4, about 4% naive CD8, 2.3% memory CD4, 0.4% memory CD8. Among donors, sharing of clonotypes was expected to be affected by sequencing depth.

Clones were read by immunoSEQ multiplex PCR, and TCRdb kept only the in-frame ones, dropping some. The sample records around 300,000 clones, about nine tenths being singletons. A note on this clone: Its antigen is unknown. At the DNA level, this CDR3 is encoded by other sequences in the same sample as well.

What was sequenced was memory CD8+ T cells sorted from blood. Described subset: CD45RO+ cells pooled with CCR7-negative TemRA cells. The chain has TRBV9 and TRBJ1-3; no firm D call. The clonotype originates from a young man in good health. CDR3 DNA: TGTGCCAGCAGTGAAGGACCATACTCTGGAAACACCATATATTTT. It translates to CASSEGPYSGNTIYF.